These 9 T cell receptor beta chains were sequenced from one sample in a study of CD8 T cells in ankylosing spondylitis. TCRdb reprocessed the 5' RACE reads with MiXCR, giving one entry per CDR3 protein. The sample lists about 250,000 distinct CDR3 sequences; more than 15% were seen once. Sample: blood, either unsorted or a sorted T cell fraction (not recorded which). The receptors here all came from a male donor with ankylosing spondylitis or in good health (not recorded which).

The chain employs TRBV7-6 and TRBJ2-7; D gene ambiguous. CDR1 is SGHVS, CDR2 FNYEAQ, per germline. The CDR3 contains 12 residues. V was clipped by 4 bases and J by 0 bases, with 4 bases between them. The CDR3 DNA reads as TGTGCCAGCAGCTCAATCTCCTACGAGCAGTACTTC. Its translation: CASSSISYEQYF.

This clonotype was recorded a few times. The CDR3 sequence: CASSSPWGAEQYF. The CDR3, as DNA: TGTGCCAGCAGTTCCCCGTGGGGTGCCGAGCAGTACTTC. The chain joins TRBV27 to TRBJ2-7, with unresolved D. The V gene lost 4 bases and the J gene lost 6 bases, with 13 bases spanning the gap. Germline CDR1 reads MNHEY; CDR2 reads SMNVEV (reference sequence). The CDR3 covers 13 residues.

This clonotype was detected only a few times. The CDR3 here is CASSQGVNTYEQYF. Written as DNA, the CDR3 is TGCGCCAGCAGCCAAGGTGTGAATACCTACGAGCAGTACTTC. The V and J genes are TRBV4-1 and TRBJ2-7, with D unresolved. With 1 base removed from V and 2 bases from J, the gap between germline ends came to 9 bases. Germline CDR1 and CDR2: MGHRA and YSYEKL. The CDR3 is made up of 14 amino acids.

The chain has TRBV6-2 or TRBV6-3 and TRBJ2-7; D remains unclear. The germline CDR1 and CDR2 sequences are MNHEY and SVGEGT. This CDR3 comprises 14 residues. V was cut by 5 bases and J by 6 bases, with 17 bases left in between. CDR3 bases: TGTGCCAGCAGTGACATTGACACAAGGGTCGAGCAGTACTTC. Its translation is CASSDIDTRVEQYF.

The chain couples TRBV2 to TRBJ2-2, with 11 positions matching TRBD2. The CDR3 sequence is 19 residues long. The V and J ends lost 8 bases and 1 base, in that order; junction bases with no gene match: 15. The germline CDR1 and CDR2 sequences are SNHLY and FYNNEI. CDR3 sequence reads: CASGSHMGLAEMNTGELFF. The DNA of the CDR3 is TGTGCCAGCGGATCCCACATGGGACTAGCGGAAATGAACACCGGGGAGCTGTTTTTT.

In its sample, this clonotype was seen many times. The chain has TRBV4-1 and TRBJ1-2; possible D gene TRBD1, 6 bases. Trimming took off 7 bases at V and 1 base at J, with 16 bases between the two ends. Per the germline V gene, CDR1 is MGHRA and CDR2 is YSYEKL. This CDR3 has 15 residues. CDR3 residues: CASNPNREDNYGYTF. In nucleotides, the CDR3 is TGCGCCAGCAACCCTAACAGGGAGGATAACTATGGCTACACCTTC.

CDR3 in amino acids: CASSQESTGGPWGEQYF. The CDR3 DNA reads TGCGCCAGCAGCCAAGAGTCTACGGGAGGGCCTTGGGGGGAGCAGTACTTC. The chain uses TRBV4-3 and TRBJ2-7, with 8 bases that match TRBD2. The CDR3 extends over 17 amino acids. Per the germline V gene, CDR1 is LGHNA and CDR2 is YSLEER. The junction had 14 bases not matched to a gene; V was cut back by 0 bases and J by 7 bases.

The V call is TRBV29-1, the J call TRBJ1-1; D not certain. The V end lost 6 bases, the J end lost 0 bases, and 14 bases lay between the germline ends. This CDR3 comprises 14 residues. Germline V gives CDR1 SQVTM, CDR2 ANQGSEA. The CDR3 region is CSVEPVDMNTEAFF. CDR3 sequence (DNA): TGCAGCGTCGAACCTGTTGATATGAACACTGAAGCTTTCTTT.

CDR3 region: CSVVSIRSYEQYF. In DNA form, the CDR3 reads TGCAGCGTTGTTTCTATCAGGTCCTACGAGCAGTACTTC. The rearrangement uses TRBV29-1 and TRBJ2-7; D uncertain. Germline V CDR1 and CDR2: SQVTM, ANQGSEA. The CDR3 is 13 amino acids. Trimming took 4 bases from V and 1 from J, leaving 11 bases between them.